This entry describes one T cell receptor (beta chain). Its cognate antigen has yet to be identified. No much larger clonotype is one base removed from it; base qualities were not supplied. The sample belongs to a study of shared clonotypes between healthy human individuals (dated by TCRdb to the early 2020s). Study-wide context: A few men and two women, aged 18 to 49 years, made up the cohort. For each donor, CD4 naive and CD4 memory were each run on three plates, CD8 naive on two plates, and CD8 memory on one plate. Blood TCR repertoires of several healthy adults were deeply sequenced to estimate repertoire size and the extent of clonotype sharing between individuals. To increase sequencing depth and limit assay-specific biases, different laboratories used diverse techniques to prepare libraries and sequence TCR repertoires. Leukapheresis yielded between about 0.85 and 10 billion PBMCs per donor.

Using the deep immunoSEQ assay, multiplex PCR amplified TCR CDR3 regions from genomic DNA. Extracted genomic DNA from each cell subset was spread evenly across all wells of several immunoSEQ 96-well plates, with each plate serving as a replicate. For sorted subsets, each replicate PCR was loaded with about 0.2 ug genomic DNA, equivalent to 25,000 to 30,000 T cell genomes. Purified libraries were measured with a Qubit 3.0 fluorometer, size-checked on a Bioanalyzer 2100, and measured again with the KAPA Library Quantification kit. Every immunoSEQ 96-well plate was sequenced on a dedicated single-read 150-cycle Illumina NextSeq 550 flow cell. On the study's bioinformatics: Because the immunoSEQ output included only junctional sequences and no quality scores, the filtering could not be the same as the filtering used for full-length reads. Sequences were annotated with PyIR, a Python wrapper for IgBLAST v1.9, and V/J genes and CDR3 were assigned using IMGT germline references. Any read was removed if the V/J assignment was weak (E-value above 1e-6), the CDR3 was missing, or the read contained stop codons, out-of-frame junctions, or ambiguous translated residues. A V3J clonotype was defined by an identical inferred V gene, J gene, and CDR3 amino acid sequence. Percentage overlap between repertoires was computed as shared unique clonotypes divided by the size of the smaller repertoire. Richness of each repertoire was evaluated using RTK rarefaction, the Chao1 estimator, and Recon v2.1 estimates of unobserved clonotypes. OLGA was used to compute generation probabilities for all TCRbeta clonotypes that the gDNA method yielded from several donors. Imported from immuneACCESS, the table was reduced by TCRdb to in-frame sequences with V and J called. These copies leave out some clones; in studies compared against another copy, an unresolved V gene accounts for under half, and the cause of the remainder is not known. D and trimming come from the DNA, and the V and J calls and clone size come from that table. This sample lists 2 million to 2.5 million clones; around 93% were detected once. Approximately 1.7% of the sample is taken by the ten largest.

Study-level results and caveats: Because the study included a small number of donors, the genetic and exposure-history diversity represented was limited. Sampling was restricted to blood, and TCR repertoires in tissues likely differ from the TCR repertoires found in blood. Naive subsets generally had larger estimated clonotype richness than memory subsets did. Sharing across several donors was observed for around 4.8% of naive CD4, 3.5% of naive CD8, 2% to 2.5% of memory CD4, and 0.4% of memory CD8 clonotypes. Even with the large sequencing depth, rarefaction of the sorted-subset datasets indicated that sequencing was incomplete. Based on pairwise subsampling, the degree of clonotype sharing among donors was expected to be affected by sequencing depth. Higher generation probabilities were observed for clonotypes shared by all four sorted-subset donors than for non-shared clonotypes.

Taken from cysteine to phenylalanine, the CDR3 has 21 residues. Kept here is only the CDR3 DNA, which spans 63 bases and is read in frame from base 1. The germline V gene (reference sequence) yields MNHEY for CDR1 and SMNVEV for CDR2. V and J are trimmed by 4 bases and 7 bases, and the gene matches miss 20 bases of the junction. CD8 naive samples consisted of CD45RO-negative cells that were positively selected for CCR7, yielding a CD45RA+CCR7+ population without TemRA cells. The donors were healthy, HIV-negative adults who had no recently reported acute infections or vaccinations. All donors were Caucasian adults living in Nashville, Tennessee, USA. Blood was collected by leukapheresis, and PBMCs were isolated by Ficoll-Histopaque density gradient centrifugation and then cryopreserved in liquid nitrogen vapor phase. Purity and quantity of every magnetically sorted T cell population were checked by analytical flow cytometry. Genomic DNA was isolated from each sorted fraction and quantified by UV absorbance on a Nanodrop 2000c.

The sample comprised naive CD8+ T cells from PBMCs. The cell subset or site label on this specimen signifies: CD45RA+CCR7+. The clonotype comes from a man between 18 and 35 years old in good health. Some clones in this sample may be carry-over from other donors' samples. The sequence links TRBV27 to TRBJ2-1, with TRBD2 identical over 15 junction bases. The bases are TGTGCCAGCAGTTCCCATACGCCAAGGGGAGGACTAGCGGGAGGGCCGAATGAGCAGTTCTTC. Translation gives CASSSHTPRGGLAGGPNEQFF.